This T cell receptor (beta chain) was sequenced during a study of T-cell memory formation after mild COVID-19. Constant-segment primers and 5'RACE yielded cDNA libraries for TCR alpha and TCR beta, each carrying sample barcodes and UMIs. A single record per CDR3 protein comes from TCRdb applying MiXCR to the 5' RACE reads. This table holds a few hundred thousand distinct CDR3 sequences, 8.5% to 9.5% found once. The sequenced sample consisted of PBMCs or a T cell subset sorted from them (not recorded which). The sequence was obtained from a man aged 18 to 30 who had mild COVID-19 (a few samples of this study predate the infection). Cell type and time point are not known.

CDR3 bases: TGCGCCAGCAGCTTGTTCAAGGGTAACACTGAAGCTTTCTTT. Its translation: CASSLFKGNTEAFF. The chain joins TRBV5-1 to TRBJ1-1, with D hard to call. V lost 1 base, J lost 2 bases, and 9 bases lay in between. Germline V gene lookup returns CDR1 SGHRS and CDR2 YFSETQ. CDR3 length: 14 residues.